This passage covers 28 T cell receptor beta chains from one sample sequenced in a study of cytomegalovirus exposure and HLA in healthy donors. Amplification used 60 Vbeta primers and 13 Jbeta primers. Assay: immunoSEQ multiplex PCR; the TCRdb copy retains only in-frame clones and omits some. The sample has roughly 100,000 clones; around two thirds are singletons. The source material was PBMCs. The source is a middle-aged man in good health and CMV-seropositive.

The chain employs TRBV5-1 and TRBJ1-2; D is perhaps TRBD1 (5 bases). The germline V gene has CDR1 SGHRS and CDR2 YFSETQ. This CDR3 is 14 amino acids long. Trimming took 3 bases from V and 4 from J, leaving 13 bases between them. The CDR3 region has the DNA TGCGCCAGCAGCTCCCAGGGTTTAAGCTATGGCTACACCTTC. This sequence encodes CASSSQGLSYGYTF.

This clone was observed a single time. V is TRBV7-9 and J is TRBJ1-1; a possible D gene is TRBD1 (5 bases). Germline CDR1 is SEHNR and CDR2 is FQNEAQ (reference sequence). V was cut by 5 bases and J by 1 base, with 14 bases left in between. There are 15 residues in the CDR3. CDR3 protein: CASSPSDIPNTEAFF. The CDR3 DNA is TGTGCCAGCAGCCCCTCGGACATCCCGAACACTGAAGCTTTCTTT.

This sequence joins TRBV5-1 and TRBJ2-5, with 7 bases matching TRBD2. This CDR3 has 13 residues. Trimming took 0 bases from V and 5 from J; bases not matched to a gene: 1. The germline CDR1 and CDR2 sequences are SGHRS and YFSETQ. Here the CDR3 reads CASSLDSGETQYF. CDR3 nucleotides: TGCGCCAGCAGCTTGGATAGCGGGGAGACCCAGTACTTC.

The V call is TRBV28, the J call TRBJ2-1; D is possibly TRBD1 (6 bases). Per the germline V gene, CDR1 is MDHEN and CDR2 is SYDVKM. The CDR3 has 15 amino acids. Trimming stripped 7 bases from V and 4 bases from J, with 17 bases between. CDR3 region: CASTEDSPGYNEQFF. In DNA form, the CDR3 reads TGTGCCAGCACCGAGGACAGTCCGGGGTACAATGAGCAGTTCTTC.

This clone was seen just once. The chain has TRBV19 and TRBJ2-4, with 8 bases that match TRBD2. The germline V gene has CDR1 LNHDA and CDR2 SQIVND (reference sequence). With 5 bases clipped from V and 13 bases from J, the junction kept 4 bases outside the gene matches. The CDR3 loop spans 11 amino acids. The CDR3 DNA reads TGTGCCAGTAGTCTCGGGGGGGCACAGTACTTC. Translating gives CASSLGGAQYF.

This sequence joins TRBV6-1 and TRBJ2-7, with 7 bases that match TRBD1. Losses at the gene ends were 5 bases for V and 6 bases for J; bases not matched to a gene: 7. This CDR3 has 13 amino acids. The germline CDR1 and CDR2 sequences are MNHNS and SASEGT. The CDR3 DNA is TGTGCCAGCAGTAGAGACAGGGAGAGCGAGCAGTACTTC. Translating it yields CASSRDRESEQYF.

This chain links TRBV9 with TRBJ1-1; 8 nucleotides agree with TRBD1. Germline CDR1 SGDLS, CDR2 YYNGEE. V lost 2 bases and J lost 0; bases outside the gene matches: 6. This CDR3 has 16 amino acids. CDR3 residues: CASSVSLDRVNTEAFF. Here the CDR3 DNA reads TGTGCCAGCAGCGTCTCCTTGGACAGGGTGAACACTGAAGCTTTCTTT.

The V call is TRBV30, the J call TRBJ1-6; the D gene is possibly TRBD1 (5 bases). The CDR3 length is 13 residues. V was cut by 0 bases and J by 5 bases, with 5 bases left in between. The V gene's germline CDR1 is GTSNPN and CDR2 SVGIG (reference sequence). The CDR3 nucleotides are TGTGCCTGGAGTGTAGGGGATAATTCACCCCTCCACTTT. Its protein is CAWSVGDNSPLHF.

This clone was observed a handful of times. The genes are TRBV2 and TRBJ2-5; a possible D gene is TRBD1 (6 bases). The CDR3 runs 14 residues. Germline CDR1 is SNHLY and CDR2 is FYNNEI. Trimming cost V 5 bases and J 1 base, with 11 bases left between them. The chain's CDR3 is CASSFGQFQETQYF. CDR3 DNA: TGTGCCAGCAGTTTTGGACAGTTCCAAGAGACCCAGTACTTC.

This chain uses TRBV6-1 with TRBJ2-1; the D is unclear. Germline lookup yields CDR1 MNHNS and CDR2 SASEGT. CDR3 size: 15 residues. V lost 6 bases and J 0 bases, leaving 12 bases between the germline ends. CDR3 residues: CASSSIVASYNEQFF. For the CDR3, the DNA is TGTGCCAGCAGCTCAATTGTGGCCTCCTACAATGAGCAGTTCTTC.

The chain links TRBV27 to TRBJ1-3; 8 bases fit TRBD1. The junction had 7 bases not matched to a gene; V was cut back by 1 base and J by 2 bases. Germline V lookup: CDR1 MNHEY, CDR2 SMNVEV (reference sequence). The CDR3 is 17 residues long. The CDR3 DNA is TGTGCCAGCAGTTTATGGGGACCGGACAGGGCTGGAAACACCATATATTTT. It is translated as CASSLWGPDRAGNTIYF.

The rearrangement uses TRBV9 and TRBJ1-4; tentative D call: TRBD1 (5 bases). Germline V gene data show CDR1 as SGDLS and CDR2 as YYNGEE. V was cut by 4 bases and J by 7 bases, with 17 bases left in between. This CDR3 is built from 15 residues. The CDR3 bases are TGTGCCAGCAGCCCCGGGGGGTCGGGAGGTGAAAAACTGTTTTTT. Its translation: CASSPGGSGGEKLFF.

The CDR3, as DNA: TGTGCCAGCAGTGACAGGTCCGGGATGAATTCACCCCTCCACTTT. Protein product: CASSDRSGMNSPLHF. J is TRBJ1-6 and V is TRBV2; the D is unclear. There are 15 residues in the CDR3. Germline CDR1 and CDR2: SNHLY and FYNNEI. The germline V and J ends were trimmed by 3 bases and 7 bases, with 13 bases remaining between them.

This clone was picked up one time. For the CDR3, the DNA is TGTGCCAGCAGTGAAGTCCGGGGGGGCGCCGAGCAGTACTTC. Amino acids: CASSEVRGGAEQYF. This rearrangement joins TRBV6-1 to TRBJ2-7; 8 positions match TRBD2. The CDR3 has 14 amino acids. Unmatched junction bases numbered 5, after V lost 1 base and J lost 6 bases. The V gene's germline CDR1 is MNHNS and CDR2 SASEGT.

The chain employs TRBV6-1 and TRBJ1-2; 7 bases match TRBD1. Per germline, CDR1 MNHNS and CDR2 SASEGT. The CDR3 runs 16 residues. The trim removed 3 bases at V and 1 base at J, leaving 8 bases unmatched. The CDR3 is CASSEIGDRDNYGYTF. As DNA, the CDR3 is TGTGCCAGCAGTGAGATCGGGGACAGAGATAACTATGGCTACACCTTC.

This chain uses TRBV5-6 with TRBJ2-7; 9 nucleotides line up with TRBD1. V dropped 4 bases and J dropped 7; count of bases not matched to a gene: 12. The CDR3 contains 15 residues. The germline CDR1 and CDR2 sequences are SGHDT and YYEEEE. The CDR3 spells CASSQTGQGRSEQYF. The DNA of the CDR3 is TGTGCCAGCAGCCAGACGGGACAGGGCCGTTCGGAGCAGTACTTC.

This clone has more than one count but fewer than ten. The chain is built from TRBV30 and TRBJ1-3; 11 nucleotides line up with TRBD1. This CDR3 contains 14 residues. The trim removed 3 bases at V and 4 bases at J, leaving 2 bases unmatched. Looked up from germline, CDR1 is GTSNPN and CDR2 is SVGIG (reference sequence). CDR3 sequence (DNA): TGTGCCTGGAGGAGGACAGGGGGCGGAAACACCATATATTTT. Protein sequence: CAWRRTGGGNTIYF.

This clone was counted only a few times. J is TRBJ2-1 and V is TRBV6-5, with 8 bases matching TRBD2. Germline lookup yields CDR1 MNHEY and CDR2 SVGAGI. V lost 6 bases and J lost 6; bases outside the gene matches: 4. The CDR3 loop spans 13 amino acids. The CDR3 nucleotides read TGTGCCAGCAGGGTAGCGGGGAGCAATGAGCAGTTCTTC. This encodes CASRVAGSNEQFF.

This rearrangement joins TRBV5-1 to TRBJ1-1, with D hard to call. V lost 2 bases to trimming and J lost 1 base, with 12 bases between them. Germline V gives CDR1 SGHRS, CDR2 YFSETQ. There are 15 residues in the CDR3. This CDR3 is CASSFGAGANTEAFF. The CDR3, as DNA: TGCGCCAGCAGCTTCGGTGCAGGTGCGAACACTGAAGCTTTCTTT.

The rearrangement joins TRBV28 to TRBJ1-1, with D possibly being TRBD1 (5 bases). The CDR3 contains 16 residues. V dropped 6 bases and J dropped 10 bases, with 27 bases sitting between them. CDR1 is MDHEN and CDR2 is SYDVKM in the germline V gene. The CDR3 bases are TGTGCCAGCAGACTACCCTTTGGGGTAGGGGCGCCAGGAGCTTTCTTT. Translated: CASRLPFGVGAPGAFF.

The V gene is TRBV6-5, the J gene TRBJ2-3; TRBD1 matches 8 bases. The CDR3 has 15 residues. The germline V gene has CDR1 MNHEY and CDR2 SVGAGI. The junction had 6 bases not matched to a gene; V was cut back by 6 bases and J by 1 base. CDR3 amino acids: CASRLTGDGTDTQYF. In DNA, the CDR3 is TGTGCCAGCAGATTGACAGGGGATGGCACAGATACGCAGTATTTT.

The chain combines TRBV28 with TRBJ2-5; 11 nucleotides match TRBD2. This CDR3 is 15 amino acids long. Trimming removed 4 bases from V and 5 bases from J; junction bases left unmatched: 6. CDR1 is MDHEN and CDR2 is SYDVKM in the germline V gene. The CDR3 reads CASSSSGLAEETQYF. CDR3 sequence (DNA): TGTGCCAGCAGTTCCTCGGGACTAGCGGAGGAGACCCAGTACTTC.

The V gene is TRBV9, the J gene TRBJ2-1, with TRBD2 matching 13 bases. V lost 1 base and J lost 9; bases outside the gene matches: 10. This CDR3 contains 17 residues. Germline CDR1 is SGDLS and CDR2 is YYNGEE. CDR3 loop: CASSVSLLAGGPAEQFF. CDR3 coding DNA: TGTGCCAGCAGCGTATCTTTACTAGCGGGAGGGCCAGCTGAGCAGTTCTTC.

This sequence joins TRBV6-6 and TRBJ2-3; 7 bases line up with TRBD1. The germline V gene has CDR1 MNHNY and CDR2 SVGAGI (reference sequence). CDR3 length: 13 residues. The J segment lost 3 bases and the V segment lost 6 bases, leaving 3 bases of the junction unmatched. The DNA of the CDR3 is TGTGCCAGCAGCCGCAGGGGGACAGATACGCAGTATTTT. Residues: CASSRRGTDTQYF.

V usage is TRBV10-3 and J usage is TRBJ2-7; maybe TRBD2 (5 bases). CDR1 is ENHRY and CDR2 is SYGVKD in the germline V gene. This CDR3 region has 14 residues. Trimming took 0 bases from V and 7 from J, leaving 13 bases between them. In nucleotides, the CDR3 is TGTGCCATCAGTGAGTCGTTGGGGAAGCGGGAGCAGTACTTC. Its translation is CAISESLGKREQYF.

The J gene is TRBJ2-7, the V gene TRBV7-3; 10 nucleotides match TRBD2. CDR3 size: 16 residues. Germline-derived CDR1 and CDR2 are SGHTA and FQGTGA. J was trimmed by 4 bases and V by 5 bases; bases with no gene match: 11. CDR3 coding DNA: TGTGCCAGCAGCCCCAAAGCGGGAGGGTTACGATACGAGCAGTACTTC. This encodes CASSPKAGGLRYEQYF.

The chain joins TRBV7-2 to TRBJ2-7; 9 bases map to TRBD1. There are 16 residues in the CDR3. The V segment lost 5 bases and the J segment 4 bases; nucleotides outside the gene matches: 12. Germline V lookup: CDR1 SGHTA, CDR2 FQGNSA. The CDR3 DNA follows: TGTGCCAGCAGCCTATTAGGCGGGACAGGGTCGTACGAGCAGTACTTC. Translating it yields CASSLLGGTGSYEQYF.

The chain links TRBV6-5 to TRBJ2-7, with D perhaps TRBD1 (7 bases). The CDR3 is 15 residues long. The germline gives CDR1 MNHEY, CDR2 SVGAGI. Trimming took off 3 bases at V and 0 bases at J, with 12 bases between the two ends. The CDR3 sequence is CASSYRQGGSYEQYF. CDR3 sequence (DNA): TGTGCCAGCAGTTATAGGCAGGGGGGCTCCTACGAGCAGTACTTC.